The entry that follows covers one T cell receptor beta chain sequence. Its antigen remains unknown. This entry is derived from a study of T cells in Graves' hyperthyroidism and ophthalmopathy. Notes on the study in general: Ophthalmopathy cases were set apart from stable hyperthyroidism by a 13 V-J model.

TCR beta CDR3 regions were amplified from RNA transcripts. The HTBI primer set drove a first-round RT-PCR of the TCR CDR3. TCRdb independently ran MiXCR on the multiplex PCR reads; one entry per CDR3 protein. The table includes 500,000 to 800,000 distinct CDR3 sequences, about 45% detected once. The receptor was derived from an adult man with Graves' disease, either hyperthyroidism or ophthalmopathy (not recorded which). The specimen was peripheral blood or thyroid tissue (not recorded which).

For the CDR3, the DNA is TGCGCCAGCAGCTTGTGGCAGGGACCCGAGCAGTACTTC. Its protein product is CASSLWQGPEQYF. The chain employs TRBV5-1 and TRBJ2-7; D tentatively fits TRBD1 or TRBD2 (5 bases each). CDR1 and CDR2 from the germline V gene are SGHRS and YFSETQ. The CDR3 covers 13 residues. V lost 1 base to trimming and J lost 6 bases, with 11 bases between them.